Sequencing of this TCR beta chain was carried out in a study of blood T cell repertoires in COVID-19. CDR1 and CDR2 (germline): SGHRS, YFSETQ. V lost 5 bases, J lost 4 bases, and 7 bases stayed unmatched. This CDR3 has 14 amino acids. Clones were read by immunoSEQ multiplex PCR, and TCRdb kept only the in-frame ones, dropping some. The sample yields tens of thousands of clones, around 91% seen once. Sequenced input: peripheral blood. This receptor was taken from a man older than 75 with acute or convalescent COVID-19. The V call is TRBV5-1, the J call TRBJ2-7; TRBD1 aligns across 9 bases. The CDR3, as DNA: TGCGCCAGCAGTCTAGGGACAGGGTGGTACGAGCAGTACTTC. This translates into CASSLGTGWYEQYF.